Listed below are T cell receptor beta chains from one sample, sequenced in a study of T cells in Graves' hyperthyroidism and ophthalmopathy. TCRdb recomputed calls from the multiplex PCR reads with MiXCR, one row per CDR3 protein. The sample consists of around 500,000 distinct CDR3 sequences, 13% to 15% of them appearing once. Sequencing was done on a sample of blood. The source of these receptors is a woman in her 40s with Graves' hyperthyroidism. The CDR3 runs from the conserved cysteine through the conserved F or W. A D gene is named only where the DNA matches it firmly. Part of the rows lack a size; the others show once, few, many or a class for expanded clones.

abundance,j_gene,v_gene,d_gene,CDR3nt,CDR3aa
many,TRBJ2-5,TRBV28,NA,TGTGCCAGCAGTTTATTTGGCGGCAGGGTTGGAGATGCCCAGTACTTC,CASSLFGGRVGDAQYF
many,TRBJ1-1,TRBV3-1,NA,TGTGCCAGCAGCCATACTCAAACACAGGTTACTGAAGCTTTCTTT,CASSHTQTQVTEAFF
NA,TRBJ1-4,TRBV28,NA,TGTGCCAGCAGGGGCTGGCAGGATAATGAAAAACTGTTTTTT,CASRGWQDNEKLFF
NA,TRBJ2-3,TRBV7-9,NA,TGTGCCAGCAGCTTAACCGGGGGCGGATGGTCCACAGATACGCAGTATTTT,CASSLTGGGWSTDTQYF
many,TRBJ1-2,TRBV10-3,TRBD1,TGTGCCATCAGGGGACAGGGGGACTATGGCTACACCTTC,CAIRGQGDYGYTF
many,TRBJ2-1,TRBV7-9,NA,TGTGCCAGCAGCTTAGGAGCAGGGTCCTACAATGAGCAGTTCTTC,CASSLGAGSYNEQFF
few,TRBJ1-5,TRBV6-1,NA,TGTGCCAGCCAACAGGGTCTCAATCAGCCCCAGCATTTT,CASQQGLNQPQHF
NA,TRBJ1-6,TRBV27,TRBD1,TGTGCCAGCAGTCTCTGGGACAGGGACTCACCCCTCCACTTT,CASSLWDRDSPLHF
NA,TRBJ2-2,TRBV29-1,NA,TGCAGCGTTGAAGATCACACGGATAACACCGGGGAGCTGTTTTTT,CSVEDHTDNTGELFF
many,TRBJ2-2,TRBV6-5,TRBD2,TGTGCCAGCAGTTCTACTAGCGGGAGAGACACCGGGGAGCTGTTTTTT,CASSSTSGRDTGELFF
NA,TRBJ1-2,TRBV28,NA,TGTGCATCCGGACCTAACTATGGCTACACCTTC,CASGPNYGYTF
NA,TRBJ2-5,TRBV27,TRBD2,TGTGCCAGCAGTTTATGGCGGGGGGAGACCCAGTACTTC,CASSLWRGETQYF
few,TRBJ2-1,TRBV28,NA,TGTGCCAGCTTAAAGCGGGGACAGAGAAATGAGCAGTTCTTC,CASLKRGQRNEQFF
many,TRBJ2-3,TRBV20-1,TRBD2,TGCAGTGCGCCACCCGGGACTAGCGGCACAGATACGCAGTATTTT,CSAPPGTSGTDTQYF
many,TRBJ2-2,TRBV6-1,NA,TGTGCCAGCAGTGATGTGAGCACCGGGGAGCTGTTTTTT,CASSDVSTGELFF
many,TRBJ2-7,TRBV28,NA,TGTGCCAGTCCCTACCCACTAGACTACGAGCAGTACTTC,CASPYPLDYEQYF
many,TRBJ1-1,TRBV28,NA,TGTGCCAGCAGTTTTGGCAAAGTGAAGGCTTTCTTT,CASSFGKVKAFF
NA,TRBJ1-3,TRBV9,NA,TGTGCCAGCAGCGTTTTAGCCGGAAACACCATATATTTT,CASSVLAGNTIYF
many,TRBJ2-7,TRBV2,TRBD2,TGTGCCAGCACCGCCGAGGGTGCGGGAGTAGGGGAGCAGTACTTC,CASTAEGAGVGEQYF
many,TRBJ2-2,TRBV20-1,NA,TGCAGTGCTAGTGGAGAGGACTGGAACACCGGGGAGCTGTTTTTT,CSASGEDWNTGELFF
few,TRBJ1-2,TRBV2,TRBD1,TGTGCCAGCAGTTCTCAACAGGGGTACGGGTCTGGCTACACCTTC,CASSSQQGYGSGYTF
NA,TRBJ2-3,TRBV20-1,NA,TGCAGTGCTAGAGTAGTAGCAGATACGCAGTATTTT,CSARVVADTQYF
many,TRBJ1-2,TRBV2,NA,TGTGACAACTTCGGGGTCAACGGCTACACCTTC,CDNFGVNGYTF
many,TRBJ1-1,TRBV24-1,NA,TGTGCCGCCAAGTCGGGAGGGAACACTGAAGCTTTCTTT,CAAKSGGNTEAFF
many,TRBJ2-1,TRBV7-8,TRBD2,TGTGCCAGCAGCTTGTTGGCTAGCGGGAGGGAGTACAATGAGCAGTTCTTC,CASSLLASGREYNEQFF
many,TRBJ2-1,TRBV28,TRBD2,TGTGCCAGCAGTTTACCGGCGGGAGGGCCCTACAATGAGCAGTTCTTC,CASSLPAGGPYNEQFF